This T cell receptor (beta chain) stems from a study of identical twins. Study-wide results and caveats: Sequences that were out-of-frame, alpha and twin-shared displayed an excess of low generation probability. The presence of invariant MAIT and iNKT cells could partly confound analyses of zero-insertion sequences.

V was cut by 1 base and J by 2 bases, with 11 bases left in between. Germline V CDR1 and CDR2: LNHNV, YYDKDF (reference sequence). This CDR3 has 15 amino acids. The table lists this clonotype with many counts. Its specificity is not known. One entry per CDR3 protein, called by TCRdb with MiXCR from the 5' RACE reads. The sample consists of 450,000 to 650,000 distinct CDR3 sequences, 9% to 10% of them appearing once. These data also featured in a second study, about yellow fever vaccine responses in identical twins.

The clonotype comes from a woman under 30 in good health. Sequencing input: PBMCs. The chain uses TRBV15 and TRBJ1-2; unclear D gene. The CDR3 spells CATSRVTSVNYGYTF. In DNA form, the CDR3 reads TGTGCCACCAGCAGAGTAACTTCCGTCAACTATGGCTACACCTTC.